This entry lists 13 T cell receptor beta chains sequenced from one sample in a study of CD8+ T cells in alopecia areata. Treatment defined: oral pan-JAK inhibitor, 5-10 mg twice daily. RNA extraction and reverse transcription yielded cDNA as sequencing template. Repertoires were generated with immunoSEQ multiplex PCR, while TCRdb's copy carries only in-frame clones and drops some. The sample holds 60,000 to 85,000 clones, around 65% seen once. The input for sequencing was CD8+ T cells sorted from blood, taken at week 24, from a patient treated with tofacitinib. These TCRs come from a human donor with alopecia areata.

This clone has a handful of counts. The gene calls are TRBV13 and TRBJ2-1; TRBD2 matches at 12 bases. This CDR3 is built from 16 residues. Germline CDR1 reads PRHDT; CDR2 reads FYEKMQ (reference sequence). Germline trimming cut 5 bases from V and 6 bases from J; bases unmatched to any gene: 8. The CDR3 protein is CASSASTSGRANEQFF. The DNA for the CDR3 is TGTGCCAGCAGCGCATCGACTAGCGGGAGAGCCAATGAGCAGTTCTTC.

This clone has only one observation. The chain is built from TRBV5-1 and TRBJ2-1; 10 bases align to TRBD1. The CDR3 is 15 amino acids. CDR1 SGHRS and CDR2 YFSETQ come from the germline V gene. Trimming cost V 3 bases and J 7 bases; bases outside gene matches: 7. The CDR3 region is CASSSGQGGRNEQFF. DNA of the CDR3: TGCGCCAGCAGCTCCGGACAGGGGGGTAGGAATGAGCAGTTCTTC.

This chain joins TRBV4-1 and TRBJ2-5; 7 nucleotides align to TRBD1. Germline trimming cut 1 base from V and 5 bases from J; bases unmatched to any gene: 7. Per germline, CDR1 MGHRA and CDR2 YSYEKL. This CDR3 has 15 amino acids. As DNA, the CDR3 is TGCGCCAGCAGCCAAGTTGAGGGGGCAAGGGAGACCCAGTACTTC. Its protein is CASSQVEGARETQYF.

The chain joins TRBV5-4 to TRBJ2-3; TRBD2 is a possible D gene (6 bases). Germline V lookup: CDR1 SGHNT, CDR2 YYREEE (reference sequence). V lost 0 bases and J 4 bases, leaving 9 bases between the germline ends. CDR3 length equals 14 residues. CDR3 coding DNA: TGTGCCAGCAGCTTGGAGGCTAGCGCAGATACGCAGTATTTT. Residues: CASSLEASADTQYF.

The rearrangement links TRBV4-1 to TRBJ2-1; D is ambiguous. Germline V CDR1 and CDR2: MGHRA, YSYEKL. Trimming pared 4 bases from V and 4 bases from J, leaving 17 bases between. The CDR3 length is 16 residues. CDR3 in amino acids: CASSPSYSRLYNEQFF. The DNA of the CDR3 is TGCGCCAGCAGCCCCTCCTACTCGAGATTATACAATGAGCAGTTCTTC.

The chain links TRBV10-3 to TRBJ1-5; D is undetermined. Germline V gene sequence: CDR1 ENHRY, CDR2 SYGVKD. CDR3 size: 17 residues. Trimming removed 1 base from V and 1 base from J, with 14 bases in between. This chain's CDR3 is CAISEYPFWGSNQPQHF. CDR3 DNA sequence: TGTGCCATCAGTGAGTACCCTTTTTGGGGAAGCAATCAGCCCCAGCATTTT.

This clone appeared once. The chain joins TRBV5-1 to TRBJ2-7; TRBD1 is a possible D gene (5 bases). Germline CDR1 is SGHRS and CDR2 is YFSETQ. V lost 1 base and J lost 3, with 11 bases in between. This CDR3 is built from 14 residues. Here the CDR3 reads CASSLKTGYYEQYF. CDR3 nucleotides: TGCGCCAGCAGCTTGAAAACAGGATACTACGAGCAGTACTTC.

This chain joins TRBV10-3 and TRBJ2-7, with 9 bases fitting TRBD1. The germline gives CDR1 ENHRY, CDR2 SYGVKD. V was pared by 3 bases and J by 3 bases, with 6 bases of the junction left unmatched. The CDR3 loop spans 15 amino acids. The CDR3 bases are TGTGCCATCAGTGAATACCGGACAGGGGACTACGAGCAGTACTTC. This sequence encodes CAISEYRTGDYEQYF.

The CDR3 DNA sequence: TGCGCCAGCAGCCCGGGACTAGCGGTGTACCAAGAGACCCAGTACTTC. This encodes CASSPGLAVYQETQYF. The chain couples TRBV4-1 to TRBJ2-5; 11 bases fit TRBD2. Trimming cost V 4 bases and J 0 bases; bases outside gene matches: 4. The germline V gene has CDR1 MGHRA and CDR2 YSYEKL. This CDR3 has 16 amino acids.

Here the CDR3 reads CASSLDGGNQPQHF. The CDR3 DNA is TGTGCCAGCAGCTTGGATGGGGGCAATCAGCCCCAGCATTTT. The V call is TRBV5-6, the J call TRBJ1-5; D unclear. The V gene's germline CDR1 is SGHDT and CDR2 YYEEEE. Deletions cut 0 bases from V and 2 bases from J, with 6 bases between. This CDR3 is 14 amino acids long.

CDR3 nucleotides: TGTGCCAGTAGTATACGCCAGGGGGCCGTTTTAGCGAACACCGGGGAGCTGTTTTTT. Its protein is CASSIRQGAVLANTGELFF. The chain is built from TRBV19 and TRBJ2-2, with 8 nucleotides matching TRBD1. Trimming cost V 2 bases and J 0 bases; bases outside gene matches: 11. The CDR3 is 19 residues long. CDR1 is LNHDA, CDR2 SQIVND, per germline (reference sequence).

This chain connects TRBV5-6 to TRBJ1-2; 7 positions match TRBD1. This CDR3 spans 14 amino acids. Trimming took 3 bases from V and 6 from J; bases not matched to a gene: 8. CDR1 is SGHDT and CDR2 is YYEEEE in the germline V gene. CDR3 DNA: TGTGCCAGCAGCTCGGTGACAGGGATAAATGGCTACACCTTC. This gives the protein CASSSVTGINGYTF.

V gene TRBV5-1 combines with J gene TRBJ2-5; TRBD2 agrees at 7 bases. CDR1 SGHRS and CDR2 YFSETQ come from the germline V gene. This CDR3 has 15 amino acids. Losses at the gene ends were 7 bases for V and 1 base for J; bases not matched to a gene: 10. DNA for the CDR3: TGCGCCAGCCAGGAGCGGGGATGGTCCCAAGAGACCCAGTACTTC. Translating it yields CASQERGWSQETQYF.